This T cell receptor (beta chain) appears in the sequencing data of a study of identical twins. One entry per CDR3 protein, called by TCRdb with MiXCR from the 5' RACE reads. The sample consists of 500,000 to 550,000 distinct CDR3 sequences, about a fifth of them appearing once. Germline CDR1 is SNHLY and CDR2 is FYNNEI. The CDR3 runs to 15 residues. V gave up 1 base and J gave up 8 bases; unmatched junction bases: 9. These data are also associated with another study on yellow fever vaccine responses in identical twins.

This TCR derives from a woman aged 18-35 years in good health. The sample was CD4+ T cells sorted from blood. The V and J genes are TRBV2 and TRBJ2-5, with 8 bases matching TRBD1. This CDR3 reads CASSEDGQGVPTQYF. Here the CDR3 DNA reads TGTGCCAGCAGTGAAGACGGACAGGGAGTCCCCACCCAGTACTTC.